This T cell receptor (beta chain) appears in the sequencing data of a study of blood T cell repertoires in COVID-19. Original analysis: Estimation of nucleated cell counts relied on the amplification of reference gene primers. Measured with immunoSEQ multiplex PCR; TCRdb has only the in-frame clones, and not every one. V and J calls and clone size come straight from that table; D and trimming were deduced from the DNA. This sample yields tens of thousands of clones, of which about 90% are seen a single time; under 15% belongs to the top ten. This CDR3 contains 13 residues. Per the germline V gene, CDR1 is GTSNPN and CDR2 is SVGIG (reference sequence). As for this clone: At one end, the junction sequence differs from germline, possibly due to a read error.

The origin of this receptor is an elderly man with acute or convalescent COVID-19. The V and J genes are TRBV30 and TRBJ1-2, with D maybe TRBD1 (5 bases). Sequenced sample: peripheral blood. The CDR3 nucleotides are TGTGCCTGGAGTGTACAGGTCAGCCTATTGTCCTCCTTC. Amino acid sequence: CAWSVQVSLLSSF.